This TCR beta chain was retrieved from a study of T and B cells in COVID-19 patients. Study-wide results and caveats: There were thousands of TCR clusters exclusive to the recovered cohort, around 32 with low generation probability. Blood from mildly ill patients while symptomatic, and early samples from severe cases, were scarce.

From blood, about 240-550 ng of genomic DNA served as TRB template. TRB rearrangements were amplified by multiplex PCR with BIOMED2 TRB-A/B primers. MiXCR, applied by TCRdb to the multiplex PCR reads, yields one record per CDR3 protein. The sample yields 15,000 to 20,000 distinct CDR3 sequences, 35% to 40% seen once. About this clonotype: Its antigen is unknown.

The V gene's germline CDR1 is SGHDT and CDR2 YYEEEE. V shed 0 bases, J shed 7 bases, and the junction held 6 bases outside the gene matches. The CDR3 totals 14 residues. The chain uses TRBV5-6 and TRBJ1-2; 7 bases align to TRBD1. The TCR sequence derives from a human donor with active COVID-19. The sequencing input was blood. The CDR3 DNA reads as TGTGCCAGCAGCTTGGTATGGGACAGCGGTGGCTACACCTTC. It translates to CASSLVWDSGGYTF.